This T cell receptor beta chain was recovered during a study of cytomegalovirus exposure and HLA in healthy donors (dated by TCRdb to the late 2010s). In the study overall: An earlier analysis of a few hundred of the donors reported 276 Gb of sequence data and roughly 120 million unique TCR beta sequences obtained from about 180 million T cells. The study used immunosequencing to profile the T cell repertoires of hundreds of subjects and linked those repertoires to cytomegalovirus serostatus. In a later analysis, previously published TCR beta repertoires from several hundred donors were re-analyzed and high-resolution HLA genotyping was added so that TCR occurrence patterns could be studied. The later analysis used no new phenotypic data to find candidate immune exposures, relying instead on TCR beta sequences and their occurrence across donors. About 280 gigabases of sequencing data and around 80 million unique TCR sequences made up an early release that covered some 640 HLA-typed donors. A separate validation cohort of roughly 130 different subjects was used in addition to the 666-subject first cohort. To decide whether each TCR beta V gene segment behaved as functional or pseudogenic, an earlier analysis of approximately 600 of the donors relied on high-throughput TCR beta sequencing. On average, roughly 250,000 unique TCR beta nucleotide sequences were sequenced per donor among fewer than 500 genotyped donors of the cohort, with roughly a sixth of those sequences being non-productive. Every discovery cohort repertoire had been produced on one sequencing platform. Genome-wide SNP genotypes for about 65% of the 666 donors were used in a later genetic analysis, which treated that subset as a discovery cohort. Five DR-DQ haplotypes were handled as single units for association and clustering, since linkage in the cohort was strong. Typing coverage differed by locus: A, B, C, DRB1 and DQB1 were typed in roughly 629-630 donors, DQA1 in 500 to 550, DPA1 in 600 to 610, and DPB1 in 450 to 480. The genetic ancestry cluster associated with self-reported Caucasian donors included roughly four fifths of the roughly 400 genotyped donors. To predict cytomegalovirus infection status, the study combined high-throughput TCR immunosequencing, statistical association of individual TCRs with disease status, and machine learning. The study aimed to test whether cataloging public T cell receptors could reveal signatures of past pathogen exposure. Donor age, sex, ethnicity and CMV serostatus were collected together with the repertoire data. Both class I and class II loci were covered by HLA typing, at four-digit resolution.

Summary of the overall study and its limitations: When HLA alleles, especially DR and DQ, strongly co-occurred, attributing TCR associations to individual alleles was difficult. The sequencing pipeline was judged likely to have produced a cluster of highly shared sequence variants as a technical artifact. In an earlier analysis of fewer than 700 of the donors, most TCR beta V segments appeared in productive rearrangements about 87% or about 30% of the time, broadly matching IMGT annotations. A later genetic analysis reported fewer N-insertions in productive TCRs among donors in an Asian-associated ancestry cluster than the 666-donor mean. In the study, 150 to 200 TCR beta chains were listed as associated with cytomegalovirus. A later genetic analysis associated a missense DCLRE1C variant with V-gene and J-gene trimming of TCR beta chains, and an independent cohort replicated the association. Because the 87-base-pair reads could not distinguish some IMGT-functional V segments, including TRBV6-2 and TRBV6-3, those segments were excluded. Most TCR sequences were seen in very few donors, while some public TCRs were found in many individuals. Because HLA typing was missing for some donors at each locus, association tests included only the typed subset. Only TCR beta chains were sequenced in this cohort, and the absence of alpha or paired-chain data limited detectable features. A further reported finding was that TCR beta sequences accurately predicted the HLA-A and HLA-B alleles for most subjects in the first cohort. In a later analysis, HLA-associated TCR beta chains were found to be more clonally expanded and to have lower generation probabilities than equally common non-associated chains. Specific HLA alleles were associated with 15,000 to 20,000 TCR beta sequences at a false discovery rate of 0.05 in a later analysis. For the cohort, immune exposure information was limited to CMV serostatus. In vitro tests confirmed that a few of the cytomegalovirus-associated TCR beta chains recognize cytomegalovirus antigens. Because counts were too low, 15 to 20 rarely observed V segments, including chromosome 9 orphons, were excluded from the earlier analysis of some 540 of the donors. According to a later analysis, most CMV-associated TCR beta chains appeared to be HLA-restricted, and the HLA associations seemed to be driven largely by CMV exposure. In a later analysis, several top co-occurrence clusters were reported to appear linked to parvovirus B19, influenza, CMV and Epstein-Barr virus. According to the authors, the approach could potentially be generalized to other disease states and immunological phenotypes. In both the original and validation cohorts, the classifier was reported to diagnose cytomegalovirus status with high specificity and sensitivity. The presence/absence analyses assumed that sequencing depth was roughly uniform across donors, and that assumption may not be true. Linkage disequilibrium might explain the correlated functional status among segregating V segments, but an unknown experimental factor could not be excluded. A later analysis found that TCR association rates varied across HLA loci, with DRB1 alleles showing the most associated TCRs and HLA-C alleles the fewest.

The library was obtained by the immunoSEQ multiplex PCR assay. The multiplex PCR relied on a mix of 60 forward primers for TCR Vbeta segments and 13 reverse primers for TCR Jbeta segments. Amplification of the CDR3 region of rearranged TCR beta genes was performed with a multiplex PCR assay on genomic DNA. The Illumina HiSeq System was used to sequence the amplified TCR beta libraries as 87-base-pair reads. The original methods were these. In a later analysis, 80 million or so unique TCR beta chains were counted across the 500 to 850 repertoires, and about 9.9 million of these chains were shared by at least two donors. A nearest-neighbor algorithm error-corrected the raw reads and collapsed the reads into unique sequences, merging closely related sequences to remove PCR and sequencing errors. To assign V, D and J gene segments, CDR3 sequences were aligned to IMGT reference sequences. For a sequence to be retained, at least a six-nucleotide match to both a V gene segment and a J gene segment was required. Rearrangements were classified as productive when the CDR3 lacked stop codons and remained in frame with V and J, and all other rearrangements were classified as non-productive. Following IMGT convention, CDR3 was defined as the stretch from the second conserved V-encoded cysteine to the conserved J-encoded phenylalanine. The earlier analysis of a few hundred of the donors excluded any sequence lacking an unambiguous match to a single V gene segment. An earlier analysis of a few hundred of the donors classified V segments as functional when productive rearrangements were above 56.7% and as segregating when the standard deviation between donors was above 5%. A statistical classification framework was built to diagnose cytomegalovirus status from the catalog of TCR beta chain sequences. In a later analysis, V and J genes were assigned by comparing TCR nucleotide sequences against IMGT/GENE-DB human TR gene sequences. In a later analysis, CDR3 sequences and most-parsimonious VDJ recombination scenarios were assigned using the TCRdist pipeline. In a later analysis, every TCR beta chain was defined by the combination of its CDR3 amino acid sequence and its V-gene family, and reads without a unique V-gene family were dropped. To address suspected cross-contamination and a sequencing artifact, a later analysis removed a few hundred highly shared, low-generation-probability nucleotide sequences. In a later analysis, a clonal expansion index for each public chain was calculated from normalized within-repertoire ranks of inferred template counts. Generation probabilities in a later analysis came from a VDJ recombination model fitted to out-of-frame rearrangements, and those results were checked against IGoR. A later analysis scored TCR-TCR, TCR-HLA and TCR-CMV co-occurrence with hypergeometric tests, applying a repertoire-size bias correction to TCR pairs. A later analysis estimated false discovery rates by permuting HLA or CMV assignments 20 times. In a later analysis, co-occurring TCRs were grouped with DBSCAN, and TCRdist sequence similarity was added when clustering was performed within HLA-allele-positive subsets. For co-occurrence clustering, repertoires with fewer than 30,000 or more than 120,000 public chains were excluded, along with about five repertoires with anomalous nucleotide sharing. What TCRdb holds here is the immuneACCESS table cut down to in-frame rearrangements. Part of the clones is not present; checked against another copy, under half of the missing clones reflect an unresolved V gene, and the others are unexplained. That table is the source of V, J and clone size, and D and trimming were worked out from the DNA. The sample yields over 130,000 clones; 80% to 85% were counted once. Together, the top ten hold 1.2% of the sample.

The cohort was made up of 666 healthy bone marrow donors. At the time of sampling, all cohort members were nominally healthy, though unrecorded immune exposures were likely present. The donor tested CMV seronegative, placing the donor among the approximately 360 seronegative members of the cohort. Every donor gave a peripheral blood sample, and the peripheral blood mononuclear cells from that sample were used for TCR beta sequencing. The Qiagen DNeasy Blood Extraction Kit was used to extract genomic DNA from the blood cell samples. This clone was observed a few times. Its antigen specificity is not known. The record has no base qualities; no much larger clone is one base away. V sheds 1 base and J sheds 0 bases, leaving 19 bases between their ends. The germline V gene sets CDR1 to SGHRS and CDR2 to YFSETQ. Reading from cysteine to phenylalanine, the CDR3 counts 18 amino acids. Here the CDR3 DNA is all that survives: 54 bases in frame from base 1.

This clonotype was obtained from a female donor in good health and CMV-seronegative. This sequence uses TRBV5-1 and TRBJ1-2; matching of 5 bases hints at TRBD1 as the D gene. Sequencing was carried out using PBMCs. The nucleotide sequence reads TGCGCCAGCAGCTTGCAACACCCAACAGGTCCCCCTAACTATGGCTACACCTTC. It encodes CASSLQHPTGPPNYGYTF.